This TCR beta chain was retrieved from a study of spatial heterogeneity in lung cancer. Study information: The average appearance count of each unique TCR and UMI combination in raw reads was more than ten. Study-wide points: Ubiquitous expanded tumor TCRs were seen in blood more at resection than at follow-up.

TCRdb redid the calling of the 5' RACE reads with MiXCR, one entry per CDR3 protein. The sample lists some 120,000 distinct CDR3 sequences, more than 10% occurring once. This clonotype was seen many times. Its antigen is not identified. The sample's time point: blood at routine non-recurrence follow-up after resection. Researchers sequenced whole RNA taken from tumor, nontumor lung or frozen PBMC without sorting. The TCR originated in a male donor with early-stage non-small cell lung cancer. The material sequenced was PBMCs, taken at follow-up.

Here the CDR3 reads CASSLRSGLNQPQHF. Here the CDR3 DNA reads TGTGCCAGCAGCTTAAGGTCAGGGCTAAATCAGCCCCAGCATTTT. The chain carries TRBV7-2 and TRBJ1-5, with D maybe TRBD1 (5 bases). Trimming took 2 bases from V and 4 from J, leaving 12 bases between them. Germline-derived CDR1 and CDR2 are SGHTA and FQGNSA. This CDR3 comprises 15 residues.